This TCR beta chain was observed in a study of shared clonotypes between healthy human individuals. TCRdb keeps only in-frame clones here, not all; method: immunoSEQ multiplex PCR. The sample records 800,000 to 1,200,000 clones, approximately 78% being singletons. In germline, CDR1 is ENHRY, CDR2 SYGVKD. Losses at the gene ends were 6 bases for V and 6 bases for J; bases not matched to a gene: 5. The CDR3 sequence is 14 residues long. The count of this clone is one. The sequence derives from a man aged 18 to 29 in good health. Some clones in this sample may be carry-over from other donors' samples. Material for sequencing was memory CD4+ T cells from PBMCs. Subset of the sample: CD45RA-negative fraction. The chain combines TRBV10-3 with TRBJ1-4; 9 bases align to TRBD1. CDR3 coding DNA: TGTGCCATCAGCCCTACAGGGGGCCATGAAAAACTGTTTTTT. It specifies CAISPTGGHEKLFF.